What follows are 31 T cell receptor beta chains derived from one specimen sequenced in a study of cytomegalovirus exposure and HLA in healthy donors (dated by TCRdb to about 2017). Receptor libraries were prepared by the immunoSEQ multiplex PCR assay. For the multiplex PCR, a mixture combining 60 forward primers for TCR Vbeta segments and 13 reverse primers for TCR Jbeta segments was used. Held by TCRdb, this immuneACCESS table contains in-frame sequences only and omits some clones. Under half of the omission traces to an unresolved V gene where checked; the cause of the rest is unknown. For this sample there are 150,000 or so clones; around 9.7% appear just once. The ten biggest clones cover roughly 1.9% of the sample. The sequenced sample consisted of PBMCs. These receptors all come from a middle-aged man in good health and CMV-seronegative.

This clone was seen at least ten times. The chain combines TRBV4-1 with TRBJ1-2; 8 nucleotides match TRBD1. CDR1 and CDR2 (germline): MGHRA, YSYEKL. The CDR3 length is 14 residues. Trimming at V came to 1 base and at J to 6 bases, leaving 4 bases not matched to a gene. CDR3 DNA: TGCGCCAGCAGCCAAGTGAACAGGGGGAATGGCTACACCTTC. Translated: CASSQVNRGNGYTF.

The chain is built from TRBV11-2 and TRBJ2-7, with a weak D call TRBD2 (6 bases). Trimming took off 5 bases at V and 3 bases at J, with 14 bases between the two ends. Germline V CDR1 and CDR2: SGHAT, FQNNGV. CDR3 length: 14 residues. This chain's CDR3 is CASSQGGPGYEQYF. Written as DNA, the CDR3 is TGTGCCAGCAGCCAAGGAGGGCCCGGCTACGAGCAGTACTTC.

This chain links TRBV30 with TRBJ2-1; unclear D gene. Trimming took off 0 bases at V and 5 bases at J, with 14 bases between the two ends. The CDR3 spans 15 residues. Germline CDR1 reads GTSNPN; CDR2 reads SVGIG (reference sequence). CDR3 bases: TGTGCCTGGAGTGTAGATCAGAATTTCCACAATGAGCAGTTCTTC. It encodes CAWSVDQNFHNEQFF.

This clone was counted between two and nine times. CDR3 sequence: CASSLQGEEETQYF. CDR3 DNA: TGTGCCAGCAGTTTACAGGGAGAGGAGGAGACCCAGTACTTC. The chain joins TRBV6-1 to TRBJ2-5, with a possible D match to TRBD1 (6 bases). This CDR3 has 14 residues. The germline V and J ends were trimmed by 5 bases and 5 bases, with 15 bases remaining between them. Germline lookup yields CDR1 MNHNS and CDR2 SASEGT.

This clone was observed once. V usage is TRBV5-4 and J usage is TRBJ2-3, with 7 bases lining up with TRBD1. The CDR3 covers 15 residues. Per germline, CDR1 SGHNT and CDR2 YYREEE (reference sequence). V lost 0 bases to trimming and J lost 2 bases; unmatched junction nucleotides: 3. The DNA for the CDR3 is TGTGCCAGCAGCTTGGGGGGGACAGCCACAGATACGCAGTATTTT. Residues: CASSLGGTATDTQYF.

V usage is TRBV5-1 and J usage is TRBJ2-7, with D possibly matching TRBD2 (5 bases). Trimming shortened V by 0 bases and J by 5 bases, and 15 bases separated the two germline ends. This CDR3 is 15 amino acids long. The germline CDR1 and CDR2 sequences are SGHRS and YFSETQ. The CDR3 coding sequence is TGCGCCAGCAGCTTGGCCGAGGGCGTTAGCAACGAGCAGTACTTC. Its translation: CASSLAEGVSNEQYF.

This clone turned up a few times. The gene calls are TRBV7-2 and TRBJ2-3; 9 nucleotides align to TRBD2. CDR1 is SGHTA, CDR2 FQGNSA, per germline. The CDR3 extends over 17 amino acids. The V and J ends lost 0 bases and 5 bases, in that order; junction bases with no gene match: 9. The CDR3 nucleotides are TGTGCCAGCAGCTTAGCAAGAAGCGGGAGGCGGGGAGATACGCAGTATTTT. Its translation: CASSLARSGRRGDTQYF.

The rearrangement uses TRBV11-2 and TRBJ2-3; D gene uncertain. The CDR3 is 13 amino acids. V lost 5 bases and J 4 bases, leaving 10 bases between the germline ends. Germline V gene data show CDR1 as SGHAT and CDR2 as FQNNGV. The CDR3 nucleotides are TGTGCCAGCAGCCCTTATATAGCAGATACGCAGTATTTT. Its translation is CASSPYIADTQYF.

This clone appeared a few times. V usage is TRBV10-3 and J usage is TRBJ2-3; 7 nucleotides align to TRBD1. Germline V CDR1 and CDR2: ENHRY, SYGVKD. CDR3 length equals 15 residues. The trim removed 6 bases at V and 2 bases at J, leaving 8 bases unmatched. CDR3 protein: CAISPGTADTDTQYF. In DNA, the CDR3 is TGTGCCATCAGCCCCGGGACAGCCGACACAGATACGCAGTATTTT.

The table lists this clone with a few counts. This chain uses TRBV14 with TRBJ2-3, with TRBD2 matching 12 bases. Per germline, CDR1 SGHDN and CDR2 FVKESK. The CDR3 sequence is 17 residues long. Losses at the gene ends were 3 bases for V and 2 bases for J; bases not matched to a gene: 6. The CDR3 here is CASSHTGLAGFTDTQYF. In DNA form, the CDR3 reads TGTGCCAGCAGCCATACGGGACTAGCGGGTTTCACAGATACGCAGTATTTT.

The genes are TRBV30 and TRBJ2-7; a weak D match, TRBD2 (5 bases). This CDR3 is built from 13 residues. The germline V and J ends were trimmed by 4 bases and 2 bases, with 12 bases remaining between them. CDR1 GTSNPN and CDR2 SVGIG come from the germline V gene (reference sequence). This CDR3 is CAWTLAQTYEQYF. Written as DNA, the CDR3 is TGTGCCTGGACCCTAGCTCAGACCTACGAGCAGTACTTC.

The gene calls are TRBV7-2 and TRBJ2-7; 13 nucleotides match TRBD2. This CDR3 region has 15 residues. After removal of 5 bases from V and 4 bases from J, the junction contained 5 bases not matched to a gene. Germline-derived CDR1 and CDR2 are SGHTA and FQGNSA. The DNA for the CDR3 is TGTGCCAGCAGCCCGCGGACTAGCGGGAGTTACGAGCAGTACTTC. It is translated as CASSPRTSGSYEQYF.

This chain links TRBV29-1 with TRBJ2-2; 7 bases line up with TRBD2. The CDR3 consists of 16 residues. Germline V gene data show CDR1 as SQVTM and CDR2 as ANQGSEA. Unmatched junction bases numbered 11, after V lost 6 bases and J lost 1 base. CDR3 DNA: TGCAGCGTGGGAGGGGCGAGACAAAAGAACACCGGGGAGCTGTTTTTT. It yields the protein CSVGGARQKNTGELFF.

The V call is TRBV19, the J call TRBJ2-6; D is perhaps TRBD2 (5 bases). V was trimmed by 8 bases and J by 0 bases, leaving 20 bases between them. Germline V gene sequence: CDR1 LNHDA, CDR2 SQIVND (reference sequence). The CDR3 spans 18 residues. This chain's CDR3 is CASCRGFRGPSGANVLTF. CDR3 sequence (DNA): TGTGCCAGTTGCCGAGGGTTTAGAGGCCCCTCTGGGGCCAACGTCCTGACTTTC.

A few counts support this clone. The V call is TRBV27, the J call TRBJ1-5; perhaps TRBD1 as D (6 bases). Trimming took 4 bases from V and 3 from J, leaving 13 bases between them. Germline V gives CDR1 MNHEY, CDR2 SMNVEV (reference sequence). The CDR3 loop spans 15 amino acids. The CDR3 bases are TGTGCCAGCAGTTCACAGGGTGGATACAATCAGCCCCAGCATTTT. Protein: CASSSQGGYNQPQHF.

V usage is TRBV13 and J usage is TRBJ2-2; 9 bases map to TRBD1. The ends lost 5 bases at V and 4 bases at J; junction bases unmatched: 5. CDR1 is PRHDT and CDR2 is FYEKMQ in the germline V gene (reference sequence). This CDR3 has 15 residues. The CDR3 loop reads CASSAQDRGTGELFF. The CDR3 coding sequence is TGTGCCAGCAGCGCCCAGGACAGGGGCACCGGGGAGCTGTTTTTT. Combining the CDR3 with reference TRBV13 and TRBJ2-2 gives the whole variable domain AAGVIQSPRHLIKEKRETATLKCYPIPRHDTVYWYQQGPGQDPQFLISFYEKMQSDKGSIPDRFSAQQFSDYHSELNMSSLELGDSALYFCASSAQDRGTGELFFGEGSRLTVL.

With regard to this clone: It is likely a read error, because the conserved phenylalanine at the end of the CDR3 is missing. The chain employs TRBV6-5 and TRBJ1-2; D perhaps matches TRBD1 (5 bases). Trimming removed 6 bases at V and 5 bases at J, with 19 bases between. This CDR3 is 15 amino acids long. Germline V gene lookup returns CDR1 MNHEY and CDR2 SVGAGI. The CDR3 DNA reads TGTGCCAGCAGCCGAACTCTGGAGGGACGTTATGGCTACACCTTA. Encoded protein: CASSRTLEGRYGYTL.

This clone was seen only a few times. The chain couples TRBV12-1 to TRBJ1-1; the D call TRBD1 from the table was never checked on the DNA. TRBV12-1 is an annotated pseudogene. The length of the CDR3 is 15 residues. CDR3 protein: CASSLSWTGRSEAFF. CDR3 DNA: TGTGCCAGCAGCTTATCCTGGACAGGGAGATCTGAAGCTTTCTTT.

The V gene is TRBV2, the J gene TRBJ2-5; 7 bases align to TRBD2. The J call is doubtful: the DNA matches TRBJ2-7 better. The CDR3 extends over 13 amino acids. The V gene's germline CDR1 is SNHLY and CDR2 FYNNEI. The CDR3 region has the DNA TGTGCCAGCAGGGCGGGAGTCTCCTACGAGCAGTACTTC. Its protein is CASRAGVSYEQYF.

This clone was seen only a few times. This chain links TRBV7-9 with TRBJ2-7, with TRBD1 matching over 9 bases. V dropped 5 bases and J dropped 5; count of bases not matched to a gene: 7. The germline V gene encodes CDR1 SEHNR and CDR2 FQNEAQ (reference sequence). The CDR3 consists of 14 residues. The CDR3 sequence is CASSTDRGTHEQYF. In DNA, the CDR3 is TGTGCCAGCAGCACGGACAGGGGCACCCACGAGCAGTACTTC.

The J gene is TRBJ1-2, the V gene TRBV29-1, with D possibly matching TRBD1 (5 bases). Germline V CDR1 and CDR2: SQVTM, ANQGSEA. There are 15 residues in the CDR3. V lost 0 bases to trimming and J lost 4 bases, with 15 bases between them. The CDR3 bases are TGCAGCGTTGAAGAAGGAGGGGCGGGTGCCTATGGCTACACCTTC. This translates into CSVEEGGAGAYGYTF.

This clone was seen only a few times. The chain links TRBV5-1 to TRBJ2-1; D is uncertain. The length of the CDR3 is 13 residues. CDR1 is SGHRS, CDR2 YFSETQ, per germline. Trimming took off 0 bases at V and 4 bases at J, with 5 bases between the two ends. DNA of the CDR3: TGCGCCAGCAGCTTGGTGTCTTACAATGAGCAGTTCTTC. Amino acid sequence: CASSLVSYNEQFF.

The rearrangement uses TRBV4-1 and TRBJ1-4, with a possible D match to TRBD1 (5 bases). V was shortened by 6 bases and J by 5 bases, with 10 bases between the two germline ends. Germline CDR1 and CDR2: MGHRA and YSYEKL. The CDR3 contains 13 residues. As DNA, the CDR3 is TGCGCCAGCAGACAGGTCCAAAATGAAAAACTGTTTTTT. Residues: CASRQVQNEKLFF.

A few counts support this clone. The chain recombines TRBV10-3 with TRBJ1-5; possible D gene TRBD1, 5 bases. Germline V CDR1 and CDR2: ENHRY, SYGVKD. Deletions cut 8 bases from V and 6 bases from J, with 14 bases between. This CDR3 contains 13 residues. The CDR3 DNA reads TGTGCCATCGGTTCGGGGGGTGGTCAGCCCCAGCATTTT. Protein sequence: CAIGSGGGQPQHF.

This clone has more than one count but fewer than ten. CDR3 sequence (DNA): TGTGCCAGCCGCCAAGGGACTAGCGGGCTTTCGGGTGAGCAGTTCTTC. This codes for CASRQGTSGLSGEQFF. The chain is built from TRBV5-4 and TRBJ2-1; the match to TRBD2 covers 12 bases. The trim removed 7 bases at V and 9 bases at J, leaving 14 bases unmatched. The CDR3 is made up of 16 amino acids. Germline CDR1 SGHNT, CDR2 YYREEE (reference sequence).

J is TRBJ2-3 and V is TRBV6-1; TRBD2 matches at 8 bases. The CDR3 is made up of 16 amino acids. Germline CDR1 and CDR2: MNHNS and SASEGT. After removal of 0 bases from V and 1 base from J, the junction contained 3 bases not matched to a gene. CDR3 coding DNA: TGTGCCAGCAGTGAAGCCCGGGGGGGCGGCACAGATACGCAGTATTTT. Protein: CASSEARGGGTDTQYF.

This clone turned up a few times. J is TRBJ2-2 and V is TRBV4-2, with 10 bases that match TRBD1. This CDR3 comprises 16 residues. V dropped 7 bases and J dropped 7; count of bases not matched to a gene: 12. The germline gives CDR1 LGHNA, CDR2 YNFKEQ. DNA for the CDR3: TGTGCCAGCACTGGTTCTGACAGGGGGCTACACGGGGAGCTGTTTTTT. It specifies CASTGSDRGLHGELFF.

This clone was counted at least ten times. J is TRBJ2-3 and V is TRBV6-4; 10 positions match TRBD2. Germline-derived CDR1 and CDR2 are MRHNA and SNTAGT. Trimming took 6 bases from V and 2 from J; bases not matched to a gene: 5. The CDR3 contains 15 residues. This CDR3 reads CASSPLAGDTDTQYF. CDR3 coding DNA: TGTGCCAGCAGCCCTCTAGCGGGGGACACAGATACGCAGTATTTT.

This rearrangement joins TRBV4-1 to TRBJ2-2, with 11 bases matching TRBD2. V lost 1 base to trimming and J lost 6 bases; unmatched junction nucleotides: 1. Germline CDR1 reads MGHRA; CDR2 reads YSYEKL. The CDR3 covers 15 residues. The CDR3, as DNA: TGCGCCAGCAGCCAAGTGGGACTAGCGGCCGGGGAGCTGTTTTTT. This encodes CASSQVGLAAGELFF.

The chain joins TRBV4-2 to TRBJ2-1; 7 bases are a match to TRBD2. CDR1 LGHNA and CDR2 YNFKEQ come from the germline V gene. This CDR3 has 14 amino acids. After removal of 3 bases from V and 8 bases from J, the junction contained 7 bases not matched to a gene. The CDR3 nucleotides are TGTGCCAGCAGCCAGGGCGGGAGTTTGGATGAGCAGTTCTTC. It yields the protein CASSQGGSLDEQFF.

V gene TRBV18 combines with J gene TRBJ2-5, with TRBD1 identical over 9 bases. The CDR3 totals 14 residues. V lost 3 bases, J lost 5 bases, and 4 bases stayed unmatched. CDR1 is KGHSH, CDR2 LQKENI, per germline. The CDR3 DNA sequence: TGTGCCAGCTCACCGGGACAGGGAGGGGAGACCCAGTACTTC. It specifies CASSPGQGGETQYF.